The 20 T cell receptor beta chains presented below share a single source sample, sequenced in a study of a mutant IDH1 vaccine in newly diagnosed glioma. Sequenced by immunoSEQ multiplex PCR; TCRdb stores in-frame clones only, minus some. The sample shows about 88,000 clones, 82% of them seen only once. Documented time point: baseline, week 1 (first vaccination visit). Regarding treatment: pre-vaccination baseline after standard-of-care therapy. The material sequenced was PBMCs, taken from a glioma patient treated with radiotherapy, temozolomide or both. These receptor sequences come from a man aged 35-49 years with glioma. Some clones in this sample may be carry-over from other donors' samples.

The chain recombines TRBV5-6 with TRBJ1-3, with 7 bases matching TRBD1. The CDR3 has 15 amino acids. Unmatched junction bases numbered 4, after V lost 0 bases and J lost 4 bases. The germline CDR1 and CDR2 sequences are SGHDT and YYEEEE. CDR3 coding DNA: TGTGCCAGCAGCTTGGACAGGGGCAGAGGAAACACCATATATTTT. Translating gives CASSLDRGRGNTIYF.

The chain carries TRBV29-1 and TRBJ1-1; no firm D call. This CDR3 contains 12 residues. The germline V gene has CDR1 SQVTM and CDR2 ANQGSEA. With 0 bases removed from V and 10 bases from J, the gap between germline ends came to 12 bases. The CDR3 spells CSVEDLVLGAFF. CDR3 DNA: TGCAGCGTTGAAGATCTGGTGCTGGGAGCTTTCTTT.

This clone was seen only a few times. The chain carries TRBV7-2 and TRBJ2-5; D gene uncertain. CDR3 length: 14 residues. Germline-derived CDR1 and CDR2 are SGHTA and FQGNSA. Trimming stripped 4 bases from V and 4 bases from J, with 13 bases between. CDR3 nucleotides: TGTGCCAGCAGCTCGGCTAGTGCCCCAGAGACCCAGTACTTC. Amino acid sequence: CASSSASAPETQYF.

The chain joins TRBV30 to TRBJ2-3, with D perhaps matching TRBD2 (7 bases). In germline, CDR1 is GTSNPN, CDR2 SVGIG (reference sequence). This CDR3 has 11 amino acids. DNA for the CDR3: TGTATAGGGGGGGTTGCAGATACGCAGTATTTT. The encoded protein is CIGGVADTQYF. The full variable domain, its missing parts supplied by reference TRBV30 and TRBJ2-3, is SQTIHQWPATLVQPVGSPLSLECTVEGTSNPNLYWYRQAAGRGLQLLFYSVGIGQISSEVPQNLSASRPQDRQFILSSKKLLLSDSGFYLCIGGVADTQYFGPGTRLTVL.

In this sample, this clone turned up a few times. This sequence joins TRBV19 and TRBJ1-3; D may be TRBD1 (5 bases). The CDR3 contains 15 residues. Per germline, CDR1 LNHDA and CDR2 SQIVND (reference sequence). Trimming left V 6 bases short and J 3 bases short, with 15 bases between. The CDR3 DNA follows: TGTGCCAGTAGAAGAGGCAGGGAATTTGGAAACACCATATATTTT. Amino acid sequence: CASRRGREFGNTIYF.

This chain joins TRBV5-6 and TRBJ1-2; TRBD1 aligns across 7 bases. The CDR3 spans 13 residues. The germline V gene encodes CDR1 SGHDT and CDR2 YYEEEE. The J segment lost 5 bases and the V segment lost 6 bases, leaving 7 bases of the junction unmatched. The chain's CDR3 is CASKEDRNYGYTF. In DNA, the CDR3 is TGTGCCAGCAAGGAGGACAGGAATTATGGCTACACCTTC.

In its sample, this clone was seen once. The rearrangement links TRBV6-6 to TRBJ1-2, with 7 bases aligning to TRBD1. This CDR3 has 14 amino acids. CDR1 MNHNY and CDR2 SVGAGI come from the germline V gene (reference sequence). J gave up 4 bases and V 6 bases, and 8 bases lay outside the gene matches. CDR3 sequence reads: CASSEEGTVYGYTF. The CDR3 DNA follows: TGTGCCAGCAGCGAGGAAGGGACAGTCTATGGCTACACCTTC.

This chain uses TRBV6-5 with TRBJ2-1, with TRBD1 identical over 10 bases. The V gene's germline CDR1 is MNHEY and CDR2 SVGAGI. Germline trimming cut 6 bases from V and 7 bases from J; bases unmatched to any gene: 3. The CDR3 runs 13 residues. The CDR3 DNA sequence: TGTGCCAGCAGGACAGGGGGCGGGAATGAGCAGTTCTTC. This sequence encodes CASRTGGGNEQFF.

In its sample, this clone was seen once. The chain recombines TRBV5-1 with TRBJ1-1, with D hard to call. Looked up from germline, CDR1 is SGHRS and CDR2 is YFSETQ. This CDR3 comprises 13 residues. Trimming took 7 bases from V and 4 from J, leaving 14 bases between them. The CDR3 region is CASSSVTRTEAFF. CDR3 DNA sequence: TGCGCCAGCTCCTCCGTGACGCGCACTGAAGCTTTCTTT.

This chain links TRBV6-6 with TRBJ1-6; tentative D call: TRBD1 (5 bases). The CDR3 runs 15 residues. Germline V lookup: CDR1 MNHNY, CDR2 SVGAGI (reference sequence). V lost 6 bases, J lost 4 bases, and 13 bases lay in between. The CDR3 is CASSSDWGYNSPLHF. CDR3 DNA sequence: TGTGCCAGCAGCTCCGACTGGGGGTATAATTCACCCCTCCACTTT.

The rearrangement links TRBV5-4 to TRBJ2-5; TRBD1 agrees at 9 bases. This CDR3 has 15 amino acids. V gave up 4 bases and J gave up 5 bases; unmatched junction bases: 9. The germline gives CDR1 SGHNT, CDR2 YYREEE (reference sequence). The CDR3 spells CASSIGQGSWETQYF. CDR3 nucleotide sequence: TGTGCCAGCAGCATCGGACAGGGGAGTTGGGAGACCCAGTACTTC.

The rearrangement joins TRBV5-6 to TRBJ1-1, with 11 bases matching TRBD1. The CDR3 runs 16 residues. The germline V gene encodes CDR1 SGHDT and CDR2 YYEEEE. The trim removed 3 bases at V and 4 bases at J, leaving 8 bases unmatched. The CDR3 here is CASSSRTGGKFTEAFF. In DNA, the CDR3 is TGTGCCAGCAGCTCCCGGACAGGGGGCAAGTTCACTGAAGCTTTCTTT.

The V gene is TRBV15, the J gene TRBJ2-7; D tentatively fits TRBD1 or TRBD2 (7 bases each). Germline CDR1 reads LNHNV; CDR2 reads YYDKDF (reference sequence). The CDR3 contains 15 residues. V lost 0 bases and J lost 4, with 13 bases in between. CDR3 nucleotides: TGTGCCACCAGCAGAGATCAGCAGGGGGGGTACGAGCAGTACTTC. Translating gives CATSRDQQGGYEQYF.

The chain combines TRBV5-1 with TRBJ2-3; tentative D call: TRBD1 (6 bases). Per germline, CDR1 SGHRS and CDR2 YFSETQ. V lost 4 bases and J lost 2, with 11 bases in between. The CDR3 runs to 14 residues. This CDR3 is CASSLQGTTDTQYF. CDR3 nucleotide sequence: TGCGCCAGCAGCCTACAGGGAACCACAGATACGCAGTATTTT.

The V call is TRBV19, the J call TRBJ2-1; possibly TRBD1 or TRBD2 for D (5 bases each). The ends were cut back, 6 bases at V and 9 bases at J, with 15 bases in the middle. Germline loops: CDR1 LNHDA, CDR2 SQIVND (reference sequence). The CDR3 covers 13 residues. The CDR3 sequence: CASSPRGEGEQFF. In nucleotides, the CDR3 is TGTGCCAGTAGCCCTAGAGGGGAAGGTGAGCAGTTCTTC. The whole variable domain, remainder taken from reference TRBV19 and TRBJ2-1, is DGGITQSPKYLFRKEGQNVTLSCEQNLNHDAMYWYRQDPGQGLRLIYYSQIVNDFQKGDIAEGYSVSREKKESFPLTVTSAQKNPTAFYLCASSPRGEGEQFFGPGTRLTVL.

The gene calls are TRBV6-5 and TRBJ2-3, with a possible D match to TRBD2 (5 bases). The CDR3 totals 14 residues. Looked up from germline, CDR1 is MNHEY and CDR2 is SVGAGI. Trimming pared 2 bases from V and 1 base from J, leaving 7 bases between. CDR3 coding DNA: TGTGCCAGCAGTTACGTGGGAGGCACAGATACGCAGTATTTT. Its translation is CASSYVGGTDTQYF.

The chain is built from TRBV6-5 and TRBJ2-1; no clear D gene. The CDR3 consists of 14 residues. V lost 6 bases to trimming and J lost 8 bases, with 17 bases between them. Germline assignment: CDR1 MNHEY and CDR2 SVGAGI. CDR3 DNA sequence: TGTGCCAGCAGCCCCAGGCCCGGTGGGGATGAGCAGTTCTTC. Translation gives CASSPRPGGDEQFF.

This chain's CDR3 is CASSRLDRDEQFF. The DNA of the CDR3 is TGCGCCAGCAGCCGACTTGACAGGGATGAGCAGTTCTTC. V usage is TRBV5-1 and J usage is TRBJ2-1; TRBD1 agrees at 7 bases. The CDR3 has 13 residues. The germline V gene encodes CDR1 SGHRS and CDR2 YFSETQ. Germline trimming cut 4 bases from V and 8 bases from J; bases unmatched to any gene: 6.

The chain employs TRBV20-1 and TRBJ1-1; D gene unclear. Trimming shortened V by 4 bases and J by 1 base, and 4 bases separated the two germline ends. The V gene's germline CDR1 is DFQATT and CDR2 SNEGSKA (reference sequence). The CDR3 totals 11 residues. CDR3 sequence: CSATPNTEAFF. For the CDR3, the DNA is TGCAGTGCTACCCCGAACACTGAAGCTTTCTTT.

The chain joins TRBV15 to TRBJ1-5, with D hard to call. Germline CDR1 is LNHNV and CDR2 is YYDKDF (reference sequence). This CDR3 spans 15 amino acids. Between the trimmed V and J ends, which lost 1 base and 3 bases, there was a span of 10 bases. CDR3 in amino acids: CATSRVFETNQPQHF. CDR3 nucleotide sequence: TGTGCCACCAGCAGAGTATTCGAGACCAATCAGCCCCAGCATTTT.